This T cell receptor (beta chain) was sequenced in a study of cytomegalovirus exposure and HLA in healthy donors. Donors showed nominal health when sampled, although they likely had unrecorded immune exposures. CDR3 length: 14 amino acids. CDR1 is SGHRS and CDR2 is YFSETQ in the germline V gene. V gave up 4 bases and J gave up 4 bases, with 14 bases separating them. PCR primers comprised 60 Vbeta and 13 Jbeta primers. Sequencing used immunoSEQ multiplex PCR; TCRdb keeps in-frame clones, though not all of them. The sample lists some 150,000 clones; around 77% were seen once. The sequence was obtained from a man under 40 in good health and CMV-seropositive. V is TRBV5-1 and J is TRBJ1-2; D not resolved. What was sequenced was PBMCs. The CDR3 spells CASSEEEPVYGYTF. The CDR3 coding sequence is TGCGCCAGCAGCGAGGAGGAGCCAGTCTATGGCTACACCTTC.